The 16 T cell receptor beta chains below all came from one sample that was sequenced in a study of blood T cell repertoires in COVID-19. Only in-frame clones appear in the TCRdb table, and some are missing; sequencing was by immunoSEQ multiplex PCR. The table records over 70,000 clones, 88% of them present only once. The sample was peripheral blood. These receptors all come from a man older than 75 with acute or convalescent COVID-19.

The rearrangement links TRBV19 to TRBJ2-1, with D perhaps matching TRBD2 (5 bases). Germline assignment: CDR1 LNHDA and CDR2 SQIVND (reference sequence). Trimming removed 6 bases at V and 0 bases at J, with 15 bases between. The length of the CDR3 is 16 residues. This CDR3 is CASSGLEPSSYNEQFF. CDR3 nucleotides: TGTGCCAGTAGCGGACTTGAACCGAGCTCCTACAATGAGCAGTTCTTC. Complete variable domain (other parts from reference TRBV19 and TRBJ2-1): DGGITQSPKYLFRKEGQNVTLSCEQNLNHDAMYWYRQDPGQGLRLIYYSQIVNDFQKGDIAEGYSVSREKKESFPLTVTSAQKNPTAFYLCASSGLEPSSYNEQFFGPGTRLTVL.

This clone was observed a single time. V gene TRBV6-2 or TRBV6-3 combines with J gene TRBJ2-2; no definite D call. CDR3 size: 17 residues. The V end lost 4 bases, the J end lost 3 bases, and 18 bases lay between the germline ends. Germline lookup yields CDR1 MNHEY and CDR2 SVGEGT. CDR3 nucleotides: TGTGCCAGCAGTTGGAGTGGTGGAGAGGCTTACACCGGGGAGCTGTTTTTT. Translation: CASSWSGGEAYTGELFF.

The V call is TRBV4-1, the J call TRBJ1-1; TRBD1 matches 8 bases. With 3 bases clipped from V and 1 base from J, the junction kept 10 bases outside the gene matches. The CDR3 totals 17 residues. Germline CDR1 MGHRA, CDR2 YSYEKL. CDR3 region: CASSQGQDYPGNTEAFF. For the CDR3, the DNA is TGCGCCAGCAGCCAGGGACAGGACTATCCCGGGAACACTGAAGCTTTCTTT.

Here the CDR3 reads CASSGGSWVNEQFF. CDR3 bases: TGTGCCAGCAGTGGCGGGAGTTGGGTCAATGAGCAGTTCTTC. The V and J genes are TRBV9 and TRBJ2-1; TRBD2 matches at 7 bases. Germline V CDR1 and CDR2: SGDLS, YYNGEE. The CDR3 runs to 14 residues. The junction had 8 bases not matched to a gene; V was cut back by 5 bases and J by 6 bases.

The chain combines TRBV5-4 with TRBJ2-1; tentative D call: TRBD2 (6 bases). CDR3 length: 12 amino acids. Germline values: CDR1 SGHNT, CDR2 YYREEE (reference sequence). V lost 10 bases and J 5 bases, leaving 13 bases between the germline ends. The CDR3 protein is CAGTGANNEQFF. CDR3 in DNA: TGTGCCGGGACTGGCGCTAACAATGAGCAGTTCTTC.

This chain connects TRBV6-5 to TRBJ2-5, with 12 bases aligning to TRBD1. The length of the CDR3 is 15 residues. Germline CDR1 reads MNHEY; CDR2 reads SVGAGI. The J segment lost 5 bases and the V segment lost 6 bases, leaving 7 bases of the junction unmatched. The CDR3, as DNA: TGTGCCAGCAGCCCCGGGACAGGGGGCAGGGAGACCCAGTACTTC. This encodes CASSPGTGGRETQYF.

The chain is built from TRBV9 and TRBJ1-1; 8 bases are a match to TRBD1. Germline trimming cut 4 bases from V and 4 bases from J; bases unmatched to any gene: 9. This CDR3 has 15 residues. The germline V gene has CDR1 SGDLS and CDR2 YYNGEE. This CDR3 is CASSPRDRLSTEAFF. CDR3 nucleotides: TGTGCCAGCAGCCCCCGGGACAGGCTAAGCACTGAAGCTTTCTTT.

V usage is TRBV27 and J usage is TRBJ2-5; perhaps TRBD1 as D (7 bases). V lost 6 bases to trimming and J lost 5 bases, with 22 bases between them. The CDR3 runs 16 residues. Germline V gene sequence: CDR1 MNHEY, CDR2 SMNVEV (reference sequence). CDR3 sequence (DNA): TGTGCCAGCAGCATTCTCCGGGACAGCGGGCCGGAGACCCAGTACTTC. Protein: CASSILRDSGPETQYF.

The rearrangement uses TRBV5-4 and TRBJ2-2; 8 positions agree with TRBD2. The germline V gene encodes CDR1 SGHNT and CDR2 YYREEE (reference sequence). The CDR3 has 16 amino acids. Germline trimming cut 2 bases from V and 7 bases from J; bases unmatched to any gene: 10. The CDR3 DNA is TGTGCCAGCAGCTTTTTAATTAGCGGGAAGGTCGGGGAGCTGTTTTTT. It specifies CASSFLISGKVGELFF.

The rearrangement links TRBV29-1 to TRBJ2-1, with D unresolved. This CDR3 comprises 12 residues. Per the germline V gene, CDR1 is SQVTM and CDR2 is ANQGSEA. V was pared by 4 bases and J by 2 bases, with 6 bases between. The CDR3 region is CSVGSTYNEQFF. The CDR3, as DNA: TGCAGCGTTGGGAGCACCTACAATGAGCAGTTCTTC.

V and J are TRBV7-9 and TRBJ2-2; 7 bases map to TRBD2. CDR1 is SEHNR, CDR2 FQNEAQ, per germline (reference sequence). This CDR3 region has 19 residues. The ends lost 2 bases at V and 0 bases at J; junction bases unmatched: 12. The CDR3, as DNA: TGTGCCAGCAGCTTAAGAGGGCTAGCGGAACCCCCGAACACCGGGGAGCTGTTTTTT. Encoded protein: CASSLRGLAEPPNTGELFF.

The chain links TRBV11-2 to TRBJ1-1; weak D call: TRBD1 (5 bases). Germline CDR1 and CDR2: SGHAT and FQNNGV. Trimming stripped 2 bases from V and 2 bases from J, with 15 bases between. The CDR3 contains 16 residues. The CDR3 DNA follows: TGTGCCAGCAGCTTACGGGGGGAGGGCCGCAACACTGAAGCTTTCTTT. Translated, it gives CASSLRGEGRNTEAFF.

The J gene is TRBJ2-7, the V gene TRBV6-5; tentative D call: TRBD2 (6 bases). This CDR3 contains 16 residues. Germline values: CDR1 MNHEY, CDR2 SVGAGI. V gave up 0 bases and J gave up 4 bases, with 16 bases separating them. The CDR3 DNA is TGTGCCAGCAGTTACTCGTTGGGGTCGGGGGATTACGAGCAGTACTTC. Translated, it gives CASSYSLGSGDYEQYF.

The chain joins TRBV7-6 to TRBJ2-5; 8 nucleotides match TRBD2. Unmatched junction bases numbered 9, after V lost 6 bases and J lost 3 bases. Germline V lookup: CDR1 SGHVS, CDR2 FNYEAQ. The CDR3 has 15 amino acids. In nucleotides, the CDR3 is TGTGCCAGCAGTGTTGCGGGGGGAACGGAAGAGACCCAGTACTTC. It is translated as CASSVAGGTEETQYF.

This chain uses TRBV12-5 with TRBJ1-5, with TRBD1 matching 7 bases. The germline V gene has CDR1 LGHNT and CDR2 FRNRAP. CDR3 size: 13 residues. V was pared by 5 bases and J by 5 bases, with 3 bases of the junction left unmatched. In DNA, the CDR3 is TGTGCTAGTGGTCCCGGGACAGATCAGCCCCAGCATTTT. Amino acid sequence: CASGPGTDQPQHF.

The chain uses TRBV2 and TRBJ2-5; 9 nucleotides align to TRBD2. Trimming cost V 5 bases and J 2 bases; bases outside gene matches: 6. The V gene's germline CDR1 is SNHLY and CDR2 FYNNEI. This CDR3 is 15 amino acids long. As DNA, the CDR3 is TGTGCCAGCAGTCCCGGGACTAGCTATCAAGAGACCCAGTACTTC. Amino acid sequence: CASSPGTSYQETQYF.